A single sample gave rise to the 18 T cell receptor beta chains below, sequenced in a study of blood T cell repertoires in COVID-19. Generated by immunoSEQ multiplex PCR, the TCRdb table keeps only in-frame clones and is missing some. This sample has some 80,000 clones, with around 81% found just once. The sequencing sample was made of peripheral blood. Receptors originate from a human donor in a cohort sampled during active COVID-19.

V gene TRBV10-1 combines with J gene TRBJ2-1, with D possibly TRBD1 on 5 matching bases. The CDR3 is made up of 13 amino acids. Germline lookup yields CDR1 WNHNN and CDR2 SYGVQD (reference sequence). V was trimmed by 3 bases and J by 5 bases, leaving 8 bases between them. As DNA, the CDR3 is TGCGCCAGCAGTGATGGGGCAGACAATGAGCAGTTCTTC. Translating gives CASSDGADNEQFF.

This clone was counted a single time. The chain links TRBV2 to TRBJ2-4; D not resolved. Trimming shortened V by 7 bases and J by 6 bases, and 13 bases separated the two germline ends. In germline, CDR1 is SNHLY, CDR2 FYNNEI. The CDR3 has 13 residues. This CDR3 reads CASIAETANIQYF. CDR3 nucleotide sequence: TGTGCCAGCATCGCGGAGACTGCAAACATTCAGTACTTC. The whole variable domain, remainder taken from reference TRBV2 and TRBJ2-4, is EPEVTQTPSHQVTQMGQEVILRCVPISNHLYFYWYRQILGQKVEFLVSFYNNEISEKSEIFDDQFSVERPDGSNFTLKIRSTKLEDSAMYFCASIAETANIQYFGAGTRLSVL.

V and J are TRBV6-5 and TRBJ1-6; no clear D gene. V shed 7 bases and J shed 2 bases, with 12 bases lying between them. The CDR3 sequence is 15 residues long. Germline assignment: CDR1 MNHEY and CDR2 SVGAGI. The CDR3 here is CASTLAGTYNSPLHF. CDR3 in DNA: TGTGCCAGCACCCTAGCGGGGACCTATAATTCACCCCTCCACTTT.

V is TRBV2 and J is TRBJ2-7, with 8 positions matching TRBD2. CDR3 length: 14 residues. J gave up 2 bases and V 3 bases, and 3 bases lay outside the gene matches. CDR1 and CDR2 (germline): SNHLY, FYNNEI. The CDR3 reads CASSESGSPYEQYV. The CDR3 coding sequence is TGTGCCAGCAGTGAGAGCGGGAGTCCCTACGAGCAGTACGTC.

A single count supports this clone. The genes are TRBV29-1 and TRBJ2-1, with 7 bases identical to TRBD2. The V and J ends lost 7 bases and 3 bases, in that order; junction bases with no gene match: 3. In germline, CDR1 is SQVTM, CDR2 ANQGSEA. The CDR3 loop spans 12 amino acids. CDR3 coding DNA: TGCAGCGACGGACTAGGCTACAATGAGCAGTTCTTC. The encoded protein is CSDGLGYNEQFF.

This clone has more than one count but fewer than ten. The chain uses TRBV6-6 and TRBJ1-1; D is possibly TRBD1 (6 bases). Trimming removed 4 bases at V and 3 bases at J, with 15 bases between. Germline V gene data show CDR1 as MNHNY and CDR2 as SVGAGI (reference sequence). The CDR3 consists of 15 residues. As DNA, the CDR3 is TGTGCCAGCAGTTCCCTGGGGGGGCCGGACACTGAAGCTTTCTTT. Protein sequence: CASSSLGGPDTEAFF.

The chain employs TRBV7-8 and TRBJ1-3; 10 bases are shared with TRBD1. Looked up from germline, CDR1 is SGHVS and CDR2 is FQNEAQ. V gave up 1 base and J gave up 8 bases; unmatched junction bases: 5. The CDR3 contains 15 residues. CDR3 sequence: CASSLGGQGVHTIYF. The DNA for the CDR3 is TGTGCCAGCAGCTTAGGCGGACAGGGGGTACACACCATATATTTT.

This chain joins TRBV30 and TRBJ2-2, with 8 bases fitting TRBD2. The CDR3 spans 15 residues. Germline CDR1 GTSNPN, CDR2 SVGIG (reference sequence). The junction had 2 bases not matched to a gene; V was cut back by 0 bases and J by 2 bases. This chain's CDR3 is CAWSVLAVNTGELFF. In DNA form, the CDR3 reads TGTGCCTGGAGTGTACTAGCGGTAAACACCGGGGAGCTGTTTTTT.

This chain links TRBV7-9 with TRBJ1-1, with TRBD1 matching 10 bases. J lost 5 bases, V lost 4 bases, and 7 bases had no gene match. The CDR3 has 15 residues. Germline V lookup: CDR1 SEHNR, CDR2 FQNEAQ (reference sequence). Here the CDR3 reads CASSSLTGGRTEAFF. CDR3 bases: TGTGCCAGCAGCTCATTGACAGGGGGCAGGACTGAAGCTTTCTTT. Using reference TRBV7-9 and TRBJ1-1 for the parts outside the CDR3, the full variable domain is DTGVSQNPRHKITKRGQNVTFRCDPISEHNRLYWYRQTLGQGPEFLTYFQNEAQLEKSRLLSDRFSAERPKGSFSTLEIQRTEQGDSAMYLCASSSLTGGRTEAFFGQGTRLTVV.

The rearrangement links TRBV27 to TRBJ2-5; possibly TRBD1 for D (5 bases). Germline loops: CDR1 MNHEY, CDR2 SMNVEV (reference sequence). The CDR3 runs 13 residues. V gave up 6 bases and J gave up 4 bases, with 12 bases separating them. The DNA of the CDR3 is TGTGCCAGCAGCCCTGGACACGGAGAGACCCAGTACTTC. It translates to CASSPGHGETQYF.

This chain connects TRBV12-3 or TRBV12-4 to TRBJ2-1; a weak D match, TRBD1 (6 bases). With 7 bases removed from V and 3 bases from J, the gap between germline ends came to 7 bases. The CDR3 length is 12 residues. In nucleotides, the CDR3 is TGTGCCAGCATAGGGGGCTACAATGAGCAGTTCTTC. Translated, it gives CASIGGYNEQFF.

The chain employs TRBV9 and TRBJ1-2; 10 bases fit TRBD1. Trimming took 2 bases from V and 7 from J; bases not matched to a gene: 5. This CDR3 spans 14 amino acids. Germline assignment: CDR1 SGDLS and CDR2 YYNGEE. The CDR3 loop reads CASSVTGGGPGYTF. The CDR3 DNA follows: TGTGCCAGCAGCGTGACAGGGGGCGGTCCTGGCTACACCTTC.

This clone showed up just a few times. The chain has TRBV10-3 and TRBJ2-2; D uncertain. CDR1 ENHRY and CDR2 SYGVKD come from the germline V gene. There are 14 residues in the CDR3. V lost 0 bases, J lost 3 bases, and 5 bases lay in between. The CDR3, as DNA: TGTGCCATCAGTGAGTCCCTTTACACCGGGGAGCTGTTTTTT. Amino acids: CAISESLYTGELFF.

The gene calls are TRBV5-6 and TRBJ2-2; 7 bases align to TRBD1. CDR3 length: 16 amino acids. CDR1 SGHDT and CDR2 YYEEEE come from the germline V gene. The trim removed 5 bases at V and 4 bases at J, leaving 11 bases unmatched. The CDR3 DNA follows: TGTGCCAGCAGGGTTGACAGGGTGGTATCCACCGGGGAGCTGTTTTTT. Protein: CASRVDRVVSTGELFF.

This clone was observed a single time. This chain connects TRBV11-2 to TRBJ1-3; tentative D call: TRBD1 (6 bases). The CDR3 sequence is 17 residues long. The germline V and J ends were trimmed by 5 bases and 1 base, with 18 bases remaining between them. CDR1 and CDR2 from the germline V gene are SGHAT and FQNNGV. CDR3 loop: CASSLGIQGPSGNTIYF. CDR3 DNA sequence: TGTGCCAGCAGCCTCGGGATACAGGGTCCGTCTGGAAACACCATATATTTT.

The chain employs TRBV6-5 and TRBJ1-2, with 7 bases fitting TRBD1. The CDR3 length is 15 residues. The germline V gene has CDR1 MNHEY and CDR2 SVGAGI. With V trimmed by 4 bases and J by 3 bases, 8 bases remained unmatched. The CDR3: CASSSSPGTDYGYTF. The CDR3 DNA sequence: TGTGCCAGCAGTTCGAGCCCCGGGACAGACTATGGCTACACCTTC.

This clone showed up just a few times. The chain carries TRBV7-9 and TRBJ1-2, with TRBD1 matching 9 bases. CDR1 is SEHNR and CDR2 is FQNEAQ in the germline V gene (reference sequence). V was clipped by 5 bases and J by 4 bases; unmatched bases: 8. This CDR3 is built from 15 residues. Here the CDR3 DNA reads TGTGCCAGCAGCCTAGGGACAGGGTGGGGCTATGGCTACACCTTC. The encoded protein is CASSLGTGWGYGYTF. The whole variable domain, filled in from reference TRBV7-9 and TRBJ1-2, reads DTGVSQNPRHKITKRGQNVTFRCDPISEHNRLYWYRQTLGQGPEFLTYFQNEAQLEKSRLLSDRFSAERPKGSFSTLEIQRTEQGDSAMYLCASSLGTGWGYGYTFGSGTRLTVV.

The chain uses TRBV4-3 and TRBJ1-1; D remains unclear. This CDR3 region has 13 residues. Germline-derived CDR1 and CDR2 are LGHNA and YSLEER. Trimming cost V 0 bases and J 6 bases, with 8 bases left between them. CDR3 region: CASSQDLTAEAFF. In DNA form, the CDR3 reads TGCGCCAGCAGCCAAGATCTAACGGCTGAAGCTTTCTTT.